One sample yielded the 5 T cell receptor beta chains listed below, sequenced in a study of cytotoxic CD8 clonotypes in ibrutinib-treated CLL. Libraries were prepared by immunoSEQ multiplex PCR; TCRdb keeps only in-frame clonotypes and omits some of them. The sample contains hundreds of thousands of clones, 67% of which appear only once. The source was PBMCs, collected after 36 months of ibrutinib treatment. These receptors were taken from a human donor with chronic lymphocytic leukemia.

The V gene is TRBV15, the J gene TRBJ1-4, with 8 bases fitting TRBD1. Germline loops: CDR1 LNHNV, CDR2 YYDKDF (reference sequence). Trimming removed 2 bases from V and 6 bases from J; junction bases left unmatched: 5. The CDR3 spans 15 residues. CDR3 DNA: TGTGCCACCAGCAGATCCCCGACAGGGGATGAAAAACTGTTTTTT. Its translation is CATSRSPTGDEKLFF.

This clone was seen only a few times. The chain joins TRBV5-1 to TRBJ2-3; 9 bases are shared with TRBD1. With V trimmed by 0 bases and J by 0 bases, 8 bases remained unmatched. Germline V gene lookup returns CDR1 SGHRS and CDR2 YFSETQ. The CDR3 contains 18 residues. CDR3 loop: CASSLEGWDRASTDTQYF. The CDR3 nucleotides are TGCGCCAGCAGCTTGGAAGGGTGGGACAGGGCTAGCACAGATACGCAGTATTTT.

This clone came up a few times. Other nucleotide sequences from this sample produce the same CDR3. The J gene is TRBJ2-7, the V gene TRBV6-1; 9 bases are a match to TRBD1. V shed 1 base and J 1 base; nucleotides not matched to a gene: 2. CDR1 and CDR2 from the germline V gene are MNHNS and SASEGT. This CDR3 spans 15 amino acids. In DNA form, the CDR3 reads TGTGCCAGCAGTGAAGTGGGACAGGGATCCTACGAGCAGTACTTC. Translating it yields CASSEVGQGSYEQYF.

The chain couples TRBV5-6 to TRBJ2-2, with TRBD1 matching over 9 bases. The trim removed 2 bases at V and 7 bases at J, leaving 6 bases unmatched. The CDR3 extends over 15 amino acids. Germline V CDR1 and CDR2: SGHDT, YYEEEE. The chain's CDR3 is CASSLPTGGSGELFF. The CDR3 bases are TGTGCCAGCAGCTTACCCACAGGGGGCAGCGGGGAGCTGTTTTTT.

This clone was seen more than once but under ten times. The rearrangement joins TRBV5-1 to TRBJ2-7; perhaps TRBD2 as D (6 bases). The germline gives CDR1 SGHRS, CDR2 YFSETQ. The V end lost 3 bases, the J end lost 5 bases, and 15 bases lay between the germline ends. The CDR3 is 14 amino acids. CDR3 in DNA: TGCGCCAGCAGCTCGGGAGTGAGGCATGACGAGCAGTACTTC. Protein sequence: CASSSGVRHDEQYF.